These T cell receptor beta chains were read from a single sample in a study of beta chain features in type 1 diabetes. Generated by immunoSEQ multiplex PCR, the TCRdb table keeps only in-frame clones and is missing some. The sample contains some 150,000 clones, about 51% of which appear only once. Input material: Tregs from blood. The receptors stem from a young man in good health. Each CDR3 is given with its conserved first and last residue. The D gene is left open where the match is weak. The size field is filled for only some rows; it gives once, few, many or a size class.

j_call,d_call,v_call,clone_size,cdr3_nt,cdr3_aa
TRBJ1-4,NA,TRBV7-8,NA,TGTGCCAGCAGCTTAGTGGCCGGGACATTTCCTGAAAAACTGTTTTTT,CASSLVAGTFPEKLFF
TRBJ2-1,TRBD2,TRBV28,few,TGTGCCAGCGTGGGTCCGGGACTAGCGCCACTCTCCTCCTACAATGAGCAGTTCTTC,CASVGPGLAPLSSYNEQFF
TRBJ2-2,NA,TRBV19,few,TGTGCCAGTAGTTATAGACAGCTCACCGGGGAGCTGTTTTTT,CASSYRQLTGELFF
TRBJ2-1,NA,TRBV28,NA,TGTGCCAGCAGTTTCCCCGGGACATTTTCCTACAATGAGCAGTTCTTC,CASSFPGTFSYNEQFF
TRBJ1-5,NA,TRBV23-1,NA,TGCGCCAGCAGTCAAGGGGCGTATAGCAATCAGCCCCAGCATTTT,CASSQGAYSNQPQHF
TRBJ2-7,TRBD2,TRBV5-6,once,TGTGCCAGCAGCTCCCCAGCGGGATTCTCCTACGAGCAGTACTTC,CASSSPAGFSYEQYF
TRBJ2-7,TRBD2,TRBV7-9,NA,TGTGCCAGCAGCTATCTAGCGGGAGGGGCCTACGAGCAGTACTTC,CASSYLAGGAYEQYF
TRBJ2-1,NA,TRBV6-1,NA,TGTGCCAGCAGCCGGGGGTACTACAATGAGCAGTTCTTC,CASSRGYYNEQFF
TRBJ2-7,TRBD2,TRBV7-2,NA,TGTGCCAGCAGCTTAGGATTAGCGGGCTACGAGCAGTACTTC,CASSLGLAGYEQYF
TRBJ1-6,TRBD1,TRBV4-2,few,TGTGCCAGCAGCCAAGAAGGGGACAGGTCTCGAAATTCACCCCTCCACTTT,CASSQEGDRSRNSPLHF
TRBJ2-5,TRBD1,TRBV9,NA,TGTGCCAGCAGCGCCCGACAGGGGATACAAGAGACCCAGTACTTC,CASSARQGIQETQYF
TRBJ1-2,NA,TRBV6-5,NA,TGTGCCAGCAGTTCGTCGGGGACTAACTATGGCTACACCTTC,CASSSSGTNYGYTF
TRBJ2-5,NA,TRBV19,NA,TGTGCCAGTAGTATCGCCCAGGGTGGCGAGACCCAGTACTTC,CASSIAQGGETQYF
TRBJ1-1,NA,TRBV18,NA,TGTGCCAGCTCACTCACCCCGGGGGACACTGAAGCTTTCTTT,CASSLTPGDTEAFF
TRBJ2-2,TRBD2,TRBV6-6,NA,TGTGCCAGCAGAACCCCGGGGGGATTGACCGGGGAGCTGCTTTTT,CASRTPGGLTGELLF
TRBJ2-5,TRBD2,TRBV2,NA,TGTGCCAGCAGTGGCAACGGGGGGGAAGGGACCCAGTACTTC,CASSGNGGEGTQYF